The subject of this entry is one T cell receptor (beta chain). This sample was taken from a study of siplizumab effects on memory and regulatory T cells. Here immunoSEQ multiplex PCR was the method, and the copy in TCRdb shows in-frame clones only, minus some. The table lists about 100,000 clones, 80% to 95% of them singletons. This CDR3 has 14 amino acids. From germline, CDR1 is MGHRA and CDR2 YSYEKL. V was shortened by 2 bases and J by 5 bases, with 12 bases between the two germline ends. The source of this sequence is a human donor in good health. The sequenced sample was non-Treg CD4+ T cells sorted from blood. The chain is built from TRBV4-1 and TRBJ2-5; a weak D match, TRBD2 (6 bases). DNA of the CDR3: TGCGCCAGCAGCCAATGGGAGGCTCGGGAGACCCAGTACTTC. This translates into CASSQWEARETQYF.